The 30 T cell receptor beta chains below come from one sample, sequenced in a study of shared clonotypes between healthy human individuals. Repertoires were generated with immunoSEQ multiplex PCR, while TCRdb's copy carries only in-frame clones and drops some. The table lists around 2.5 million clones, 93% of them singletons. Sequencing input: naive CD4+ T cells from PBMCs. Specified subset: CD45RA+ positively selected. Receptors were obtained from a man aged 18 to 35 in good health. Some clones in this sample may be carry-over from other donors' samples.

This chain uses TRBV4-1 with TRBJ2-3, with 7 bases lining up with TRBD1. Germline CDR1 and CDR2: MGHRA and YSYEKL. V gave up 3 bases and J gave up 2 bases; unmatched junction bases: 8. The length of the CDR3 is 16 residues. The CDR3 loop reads CASSQSGTAFTDTQYF. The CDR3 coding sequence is TGCGCCAGCAGCCAGTCCGGGACAGCGTTCACAGATACGCAGTATTTT.

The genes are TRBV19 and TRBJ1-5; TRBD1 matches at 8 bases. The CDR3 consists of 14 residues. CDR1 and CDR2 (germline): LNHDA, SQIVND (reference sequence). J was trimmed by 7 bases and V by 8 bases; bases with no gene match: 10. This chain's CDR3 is CASFDRGLGQPQHF. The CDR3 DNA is TGTGCCAGTTTTGACAGGGGCTTGGGGCAGCCCCAGCATTTT. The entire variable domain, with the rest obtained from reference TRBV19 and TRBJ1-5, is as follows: DGGITQSPKYLFRKEGQNVTLSCEQNLNHDAMYWYRQDPGQGLRLIYYSQIVNDFQKGDIAEGYSVSREKKESFPLTVTSAQKNPTAFYLCASFDRGLGQPQHFGDGTRLSIL.

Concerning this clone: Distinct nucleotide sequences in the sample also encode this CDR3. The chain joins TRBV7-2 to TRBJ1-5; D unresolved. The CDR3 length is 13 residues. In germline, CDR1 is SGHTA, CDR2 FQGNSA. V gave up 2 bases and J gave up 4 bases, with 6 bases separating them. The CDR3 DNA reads TGTGCCAGCAGCTTAAAAATAAATCAGCCCCAGCATTTT. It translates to CASSLKINQPQHF.

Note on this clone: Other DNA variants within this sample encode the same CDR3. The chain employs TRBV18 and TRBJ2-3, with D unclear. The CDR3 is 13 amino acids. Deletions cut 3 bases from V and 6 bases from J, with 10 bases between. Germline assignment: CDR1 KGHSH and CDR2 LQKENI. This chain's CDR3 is CASSPPGSDTQYF. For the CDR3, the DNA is TGTGCCAGCTCACCGCCCGGCTCCGATACGCAGTATTTT.

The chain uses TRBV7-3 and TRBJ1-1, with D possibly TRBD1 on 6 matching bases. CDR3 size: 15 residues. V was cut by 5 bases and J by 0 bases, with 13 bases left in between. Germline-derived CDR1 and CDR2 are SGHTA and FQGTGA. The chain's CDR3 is CASSLRQAMNTEAFF. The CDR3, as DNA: TGTGCCAGCAGCCTCCGACAGGCCATGAACACTGAAGCTTTCTTT.

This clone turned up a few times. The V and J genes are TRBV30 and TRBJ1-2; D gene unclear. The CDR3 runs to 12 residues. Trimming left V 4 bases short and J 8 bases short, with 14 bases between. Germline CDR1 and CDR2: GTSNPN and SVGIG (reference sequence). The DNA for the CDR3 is TGTGCCTGGACCCCCTCGACACTCGGCTACACCTTC. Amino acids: CAWTPSTLGYTF.

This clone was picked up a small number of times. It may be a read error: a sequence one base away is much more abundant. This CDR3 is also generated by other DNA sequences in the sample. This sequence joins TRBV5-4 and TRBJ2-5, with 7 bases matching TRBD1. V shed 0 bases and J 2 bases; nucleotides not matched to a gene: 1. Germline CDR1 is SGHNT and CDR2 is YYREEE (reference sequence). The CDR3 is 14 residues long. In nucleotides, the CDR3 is TGTGCCAGCAGCTTGGGACAGGGACAAGAGACCCAGTACTTC. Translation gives CASSLGQGQETQYF.

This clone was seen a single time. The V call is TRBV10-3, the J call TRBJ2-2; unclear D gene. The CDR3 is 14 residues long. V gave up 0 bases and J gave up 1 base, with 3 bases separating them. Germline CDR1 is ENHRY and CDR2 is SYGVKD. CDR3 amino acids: CAISESMNTGELFF. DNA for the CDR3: TGTGCCATCAGTGAGTCGATGAACACCGGGGAGCTGTTTTTT.

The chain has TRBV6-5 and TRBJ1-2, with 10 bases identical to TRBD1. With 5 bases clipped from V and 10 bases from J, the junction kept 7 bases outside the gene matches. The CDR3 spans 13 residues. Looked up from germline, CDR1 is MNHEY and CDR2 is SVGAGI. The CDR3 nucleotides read TGTGCCAGCAGTCCTCCGGGACAGGGGTTCTACACCTTC. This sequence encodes CASSPPGQGFYTF.

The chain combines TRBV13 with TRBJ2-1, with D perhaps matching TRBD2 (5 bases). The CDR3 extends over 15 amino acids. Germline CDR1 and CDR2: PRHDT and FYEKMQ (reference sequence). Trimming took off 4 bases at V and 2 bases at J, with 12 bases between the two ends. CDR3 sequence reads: CASSYSVETYNEQFF. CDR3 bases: TGTGCCAGCAGCTATAGCGTAGAGACCTACAATGAGCAGTTCTTC.

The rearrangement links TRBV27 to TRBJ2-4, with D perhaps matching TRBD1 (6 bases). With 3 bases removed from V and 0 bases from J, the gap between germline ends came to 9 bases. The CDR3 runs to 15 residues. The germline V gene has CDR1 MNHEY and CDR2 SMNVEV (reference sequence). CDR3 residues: CASSFSTGAKNIQYF. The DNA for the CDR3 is TGTGCCAGCAGTTTCTCGACAGGAGCCAAAAACATTCAGTACTTC.

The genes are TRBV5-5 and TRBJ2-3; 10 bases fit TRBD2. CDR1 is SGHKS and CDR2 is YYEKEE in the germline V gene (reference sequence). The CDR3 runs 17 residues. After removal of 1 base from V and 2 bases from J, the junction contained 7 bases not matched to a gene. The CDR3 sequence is CASSLTRLAGITDTQYF. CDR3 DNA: TGTGCCAGCAGCTTGACCCGACTAGCGGGTATCACAGATACGCAGTATTTT. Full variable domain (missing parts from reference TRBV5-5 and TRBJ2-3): DAGVTQSPTHLIKTRGQQVTLRCSPISGHKSVSWYQQVLGQGPQFIFQYYEKEERGRGNFPDRFSARQFPNYSSELNVNALLLGDSALYLCASSLTRLAGITDTQYFGPGTRLTVL.

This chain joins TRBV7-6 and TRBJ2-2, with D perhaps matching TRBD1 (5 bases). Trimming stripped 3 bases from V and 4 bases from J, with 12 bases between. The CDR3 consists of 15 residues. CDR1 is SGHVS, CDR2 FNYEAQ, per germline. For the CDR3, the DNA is TGTGCCAGCAGCTTGGAAGGGGCGAGCACCGGGGAGCTGTTTTTT. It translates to CASSLEGASTGELFF.

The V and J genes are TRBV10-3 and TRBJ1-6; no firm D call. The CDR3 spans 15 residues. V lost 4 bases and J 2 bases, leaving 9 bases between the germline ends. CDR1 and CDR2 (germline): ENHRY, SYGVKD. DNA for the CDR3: TGTGCCATCAGTGCCGCCGGGACCTATAATTCACCCCTCCACTTT. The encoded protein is CAISAAGTYNSPLHF.

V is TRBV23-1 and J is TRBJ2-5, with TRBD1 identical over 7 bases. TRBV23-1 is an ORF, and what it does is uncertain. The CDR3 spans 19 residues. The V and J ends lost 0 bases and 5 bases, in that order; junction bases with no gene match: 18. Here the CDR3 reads CASSQSCADRDPFWETQYF. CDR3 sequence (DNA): TGCGCCAGCAGTCAATCTTGTGCCGACAGGGACCCCTTTTGGGAGACCCAGTACTTC.

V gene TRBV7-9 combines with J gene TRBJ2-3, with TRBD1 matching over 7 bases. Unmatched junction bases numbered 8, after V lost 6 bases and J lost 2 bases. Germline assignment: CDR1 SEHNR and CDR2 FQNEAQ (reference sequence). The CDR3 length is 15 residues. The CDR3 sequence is CASRSRDSHTDTQYF. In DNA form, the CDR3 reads TGTGCCAGCAGGTCTAGGGACAGCCACACAGATACGCAGTATTTT.

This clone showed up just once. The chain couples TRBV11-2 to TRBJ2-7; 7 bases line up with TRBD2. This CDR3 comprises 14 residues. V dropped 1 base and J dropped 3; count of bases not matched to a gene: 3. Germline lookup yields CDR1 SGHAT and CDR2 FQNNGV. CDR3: CASSLGGRVYEQYF. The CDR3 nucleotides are TGTGCCAGCAGCTTAGGCGGGAGAGTCTACGAGCAGTACTTC.

As DNA, the CDR3 is TGTGCCAGCAGTCTCGGACAGACGCAGAGCCTAGGGGTCATTGATGGCTACACCTTC. It encodes CASSLGQTQSLGVIDGYTF. The V and J genes are TRBV27 and TRBJ1-2; TRBD1 is a possible D gene (6 bases). Germline CDR1 and CDR2: MNHEY and SMNVEV (reference sequence). This CDR3 is 19 amino acids long. Trimming took 5 bases from V and 6 from J, leaving 31 bases between them.

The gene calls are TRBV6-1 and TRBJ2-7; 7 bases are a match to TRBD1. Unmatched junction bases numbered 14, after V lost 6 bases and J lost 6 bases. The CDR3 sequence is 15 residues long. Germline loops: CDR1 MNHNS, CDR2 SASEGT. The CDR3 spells CASSLRTGLVGEQYF. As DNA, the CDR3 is TGTGCCAGCAGCCTGAGGACAGGCTTGGTCGGCGAGCAGTACTTC.

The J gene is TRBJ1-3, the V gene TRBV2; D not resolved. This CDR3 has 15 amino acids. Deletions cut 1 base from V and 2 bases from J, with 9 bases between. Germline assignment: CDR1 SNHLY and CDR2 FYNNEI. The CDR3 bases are TGTGCCAGCAGTGAAGGACATCGAACTGGAAACACCATATATTTT. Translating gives CASSEGHRTGNTIYF. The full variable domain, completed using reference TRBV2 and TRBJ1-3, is EPEVTQTPSHQVTQMGQEVILRCVPISNHLYFYWYRQILGQKVEFLVSFYNNEISEKSEIFDDQFSVERPDGSNFTLKIRSTKLEDSAMYFCASSEGHRTGNTIYFGEGSWLTVV.

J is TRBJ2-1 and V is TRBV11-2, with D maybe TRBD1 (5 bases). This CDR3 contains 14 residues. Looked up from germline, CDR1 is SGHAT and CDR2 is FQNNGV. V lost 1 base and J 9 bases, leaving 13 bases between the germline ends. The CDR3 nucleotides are TGTGCCAGCAGCTTAGTCACCAGGGATCGTGAGCAGTTCTTC. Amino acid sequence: CASSLVTRDREQFF.

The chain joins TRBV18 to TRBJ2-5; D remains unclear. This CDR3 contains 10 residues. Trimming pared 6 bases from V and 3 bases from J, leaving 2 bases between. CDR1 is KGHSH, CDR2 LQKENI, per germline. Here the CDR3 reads CASSEETQYF. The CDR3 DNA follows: TGTGCCAGCTCTGAAGAGACCCAGTACTTC. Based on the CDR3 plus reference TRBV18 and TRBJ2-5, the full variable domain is NAGVMQNPRHLVRRRGQEARLRCSPMKGHSHVYWYRQLPEEGLKFMVYLQKENIIDESGMPKERFSAEFPKEGPSILRIQQVVRGDSAAYFCASSEETQYFGPGTRLLVL.

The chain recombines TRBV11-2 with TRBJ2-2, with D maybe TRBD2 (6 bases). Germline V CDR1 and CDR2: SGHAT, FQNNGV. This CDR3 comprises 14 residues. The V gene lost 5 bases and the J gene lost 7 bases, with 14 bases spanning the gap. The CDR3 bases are TGTGCCAGCAGCCCGATGACCGGGGGCGGGGAGCTGTTTTTT. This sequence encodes CASSPMTGGGELFF.

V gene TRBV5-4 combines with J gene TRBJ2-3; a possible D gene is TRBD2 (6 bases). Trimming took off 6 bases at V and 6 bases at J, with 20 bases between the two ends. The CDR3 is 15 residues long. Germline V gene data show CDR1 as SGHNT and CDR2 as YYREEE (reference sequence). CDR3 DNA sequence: TGTGCCAGCATACCGAAGGGCGGGGCCGGCGATACGCAGTATTTT. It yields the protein CASIPKGGAGDTQYF.

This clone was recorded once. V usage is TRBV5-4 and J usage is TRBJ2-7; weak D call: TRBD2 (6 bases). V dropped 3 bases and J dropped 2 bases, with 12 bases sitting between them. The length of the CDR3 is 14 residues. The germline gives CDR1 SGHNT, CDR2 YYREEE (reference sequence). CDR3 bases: TGTGCCAGCAGCTGGGGACTGGCAACCTACGAGCAGTACTTC. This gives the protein CASSWGLATYEQYF.

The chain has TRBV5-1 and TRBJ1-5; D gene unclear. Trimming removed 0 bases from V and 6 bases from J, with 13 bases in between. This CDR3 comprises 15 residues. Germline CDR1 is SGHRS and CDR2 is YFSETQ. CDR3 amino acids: CASSLVSGVGQPQHF. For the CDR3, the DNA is TGCGCCAGCAGCTTGGTGTCTGGGGTAGGTCAGCCCCAGCATTTT.

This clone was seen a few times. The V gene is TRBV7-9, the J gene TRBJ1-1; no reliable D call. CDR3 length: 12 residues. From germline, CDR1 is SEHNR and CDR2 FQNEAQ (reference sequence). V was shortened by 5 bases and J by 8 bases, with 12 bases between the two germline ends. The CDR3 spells CASSPLTAEAFF. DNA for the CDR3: TGTGCCAGCAGCCCATTGACGGCAGAAGCTTTCTTT.

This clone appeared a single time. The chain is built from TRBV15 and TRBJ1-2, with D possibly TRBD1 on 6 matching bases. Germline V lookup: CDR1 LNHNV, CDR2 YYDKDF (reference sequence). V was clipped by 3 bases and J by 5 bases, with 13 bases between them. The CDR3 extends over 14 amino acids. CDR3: CATSRAGVMYGYTF. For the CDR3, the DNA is TGTGCCACCAGCAGGGCAGGGGTAATGTATGGCTACACCTTC.

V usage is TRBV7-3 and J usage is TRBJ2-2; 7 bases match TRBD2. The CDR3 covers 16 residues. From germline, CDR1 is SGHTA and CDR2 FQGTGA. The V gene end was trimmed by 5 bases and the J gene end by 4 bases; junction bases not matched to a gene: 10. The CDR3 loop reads CASSPGQGLITGELFF. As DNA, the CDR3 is TGTGCCAGCAGCCCCGGTCAGGGACTAATCACCGGGGAGCTGTTTTTT.

In nucleotides, the CDR3 is TGTGCCAGCAGCGTAAATGTTTTCGTAGAGCCACAAGAGACCCAGTACTTC. Its translation is CASSVNVFVEPQETQYF. The rearrangement uses TRBV9 and TRBJ2-5; no reliable D call. V lost 1 base to trimming and J lost 2 bases, with 18 bases between them. Germline V gene sequence: CDR1 SGDLS, CDR2 YYNGEE. The CDR3 spans 17 residues.